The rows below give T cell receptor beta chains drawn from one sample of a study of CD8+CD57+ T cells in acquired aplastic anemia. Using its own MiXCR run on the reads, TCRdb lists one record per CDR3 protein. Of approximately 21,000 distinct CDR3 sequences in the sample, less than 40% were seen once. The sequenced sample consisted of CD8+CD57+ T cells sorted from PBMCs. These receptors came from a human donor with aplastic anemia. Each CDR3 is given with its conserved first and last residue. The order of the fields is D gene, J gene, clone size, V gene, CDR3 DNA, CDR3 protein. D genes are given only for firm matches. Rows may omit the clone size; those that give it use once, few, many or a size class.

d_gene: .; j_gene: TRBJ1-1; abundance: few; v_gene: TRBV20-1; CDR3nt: TGCAGTGCCCCAATGTACTGGGCGACTGAAGCTTTCTTT; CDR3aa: CSAPMYWATEAFF
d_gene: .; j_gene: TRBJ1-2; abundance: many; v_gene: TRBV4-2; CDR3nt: TGTGCCAGCAGCCAAGATACCAGTTATGGCTACACCTTC; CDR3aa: CASSQDTSYGYTF
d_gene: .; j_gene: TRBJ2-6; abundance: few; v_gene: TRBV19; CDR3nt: TGTGCCAGTAGTATCCTGATGGGAGCTGGGGCCAACGTCCTGACTTTC; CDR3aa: CASSILMGAGANVLTF
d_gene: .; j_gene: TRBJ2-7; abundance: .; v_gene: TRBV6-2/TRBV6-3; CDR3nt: TGTGCCAGCAGTTACGTCGGGGGGCTCTACGAGCAGTACTTC; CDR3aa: CASSYVGGLYEQYF
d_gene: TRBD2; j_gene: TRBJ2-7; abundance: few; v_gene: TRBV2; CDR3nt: TGTGCCAGCAGTGATTGGTCTAGCGGGATCTACGAGCAGTACTTC; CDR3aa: CASSDWSSGIYEQYF
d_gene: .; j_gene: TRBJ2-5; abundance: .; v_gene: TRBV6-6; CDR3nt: TGTGCCAGCAGTTATATTAAGGGGACGGGGGAGACCCAGTACTTC; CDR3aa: CASSYIKGTGETQYF
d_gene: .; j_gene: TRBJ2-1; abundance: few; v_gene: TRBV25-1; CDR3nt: TGTGCCAGCAGTGAATTTGTAGGGTACAATGAGCAGTTCTTC; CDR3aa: CASSEFVGYNEQFF
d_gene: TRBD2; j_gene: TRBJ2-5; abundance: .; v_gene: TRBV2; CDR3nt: TGTGCCAGCAGGGGGGGGGGGGAGACCCAGTACTTC; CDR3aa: CASRGGGETQYF
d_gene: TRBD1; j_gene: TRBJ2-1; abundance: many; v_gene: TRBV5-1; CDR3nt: TGCGCCAGCAGCTTGGCCGGGACAGGGATGGTGGGTGAGCAGTTCTTC; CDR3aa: CASSLAGTGMVGEQFF
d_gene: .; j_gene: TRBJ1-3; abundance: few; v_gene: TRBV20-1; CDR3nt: TGCAGTGCTAGAGACCCGGACTGGACCTCTGGAAACACCATATATTTT; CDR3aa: CSARDPDWTSGNTIYF
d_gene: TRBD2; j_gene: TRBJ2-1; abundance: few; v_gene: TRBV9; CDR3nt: TGTGCCAGCAGCGTAGACGGGAGGAAGGATGAGCAGTTCTTC; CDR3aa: CASSVDGRKDEQFF
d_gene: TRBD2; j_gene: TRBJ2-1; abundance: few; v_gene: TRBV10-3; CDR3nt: TGTGCCATCAGTGAAACCGGGACTAGTGGCGTTGAGCAGTTCTTC; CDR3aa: CAISETGTSGVEQFF
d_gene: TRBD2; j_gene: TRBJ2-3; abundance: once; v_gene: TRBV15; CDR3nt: TGTGTCACCAGCAGAGGGCGGGGGGCCTACACAGATACGCAGTATTTT; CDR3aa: CVTSRGRGAYTDTQYF
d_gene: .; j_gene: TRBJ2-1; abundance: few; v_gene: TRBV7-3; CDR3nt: TGTGCCAGCAGCCTAGAGGGTACCCCGCGCAATGAGCAGTTCTTC; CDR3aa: CASSLEGTPRNEQFF
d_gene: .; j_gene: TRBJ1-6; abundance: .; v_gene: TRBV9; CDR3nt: TGTGCCAGCAGTGCGCGCGGGGAGTGTTCACCCCTCCACTTT; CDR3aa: CASSARGECSPLHF
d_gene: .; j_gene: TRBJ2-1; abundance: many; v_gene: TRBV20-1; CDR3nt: TGCAGTGCTAGCAACTGGGACTCCAGCTCCTACAATGAGCAGTTCTTC; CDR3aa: CSASNWDSSSYNEQFF
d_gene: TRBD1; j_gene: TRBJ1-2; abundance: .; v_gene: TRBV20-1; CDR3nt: TGCAGTGCTAGAGAATCAGGGGGCTATGGCTACACCTTC; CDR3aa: CSARESGGYGYTF
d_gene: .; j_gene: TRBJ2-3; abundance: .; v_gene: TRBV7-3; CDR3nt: TGTGCCAGCAGCACCCATGGGGCAAACATGGATACGCAGTATTTT; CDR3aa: CASSTHGANMDTQYF
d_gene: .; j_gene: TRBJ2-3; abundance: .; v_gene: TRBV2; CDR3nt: TGTGCCGGCAAGGTCCTGTGGGCAGATACGCAGTATTTT; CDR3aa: CAGKVLWADTQYF
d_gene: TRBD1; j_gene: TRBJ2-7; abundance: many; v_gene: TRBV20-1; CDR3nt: TGCAGTGCTAGAGGCTCAGGGGGCGCGGGACGCTACGAGCAGTACTTC; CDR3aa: CSARGSGGAGRYEQYF
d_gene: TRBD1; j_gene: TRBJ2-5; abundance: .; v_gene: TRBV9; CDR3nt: TGTGCCAGCAGCGGAACAGGGGGAGAGACCCAGTACTTC; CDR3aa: CASSGTGGETQYF